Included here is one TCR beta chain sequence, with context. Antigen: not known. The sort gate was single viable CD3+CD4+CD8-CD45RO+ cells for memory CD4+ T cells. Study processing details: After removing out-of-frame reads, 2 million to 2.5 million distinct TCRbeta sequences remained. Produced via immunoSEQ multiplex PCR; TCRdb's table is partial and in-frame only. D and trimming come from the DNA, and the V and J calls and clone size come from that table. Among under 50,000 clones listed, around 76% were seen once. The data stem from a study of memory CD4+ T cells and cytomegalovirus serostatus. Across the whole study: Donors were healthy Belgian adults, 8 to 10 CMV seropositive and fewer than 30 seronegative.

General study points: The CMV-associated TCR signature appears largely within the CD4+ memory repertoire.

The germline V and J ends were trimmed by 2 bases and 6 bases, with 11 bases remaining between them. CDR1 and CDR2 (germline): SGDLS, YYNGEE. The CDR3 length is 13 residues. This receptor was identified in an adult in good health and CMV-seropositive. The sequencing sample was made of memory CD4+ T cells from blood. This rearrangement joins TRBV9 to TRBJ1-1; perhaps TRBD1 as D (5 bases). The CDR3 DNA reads TGTGCCAGCAGCGTGCAGGGTTCGTCTGAAGCTTTCTTT. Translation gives CASSVQGSSEAFF.